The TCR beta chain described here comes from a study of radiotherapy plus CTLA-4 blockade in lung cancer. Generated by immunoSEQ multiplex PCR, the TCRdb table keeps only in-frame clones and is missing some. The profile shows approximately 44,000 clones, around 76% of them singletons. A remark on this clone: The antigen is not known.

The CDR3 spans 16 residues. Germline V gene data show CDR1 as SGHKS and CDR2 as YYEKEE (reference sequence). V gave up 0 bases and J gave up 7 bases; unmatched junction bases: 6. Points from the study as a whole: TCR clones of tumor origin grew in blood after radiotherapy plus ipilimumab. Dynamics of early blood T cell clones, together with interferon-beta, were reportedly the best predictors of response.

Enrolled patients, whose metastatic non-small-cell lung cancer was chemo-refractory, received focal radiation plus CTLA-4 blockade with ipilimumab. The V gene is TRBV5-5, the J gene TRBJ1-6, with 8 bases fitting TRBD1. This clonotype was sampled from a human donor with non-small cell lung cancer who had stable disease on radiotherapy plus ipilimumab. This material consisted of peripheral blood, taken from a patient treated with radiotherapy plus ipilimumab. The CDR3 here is CASSLDGQGGNSPLHF. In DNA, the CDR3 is TGTGCCAGCAGCTTGGACGGACAGGGAGGGAATTCACCCCTCCACTTT.